The rows below give T cell receptor beta chains drawn from one sample of a study of cytotoxic CD8 clonotypes in ibrutinib-treated CLL. Assay: immunoSEQ multiplex PCR; the TCRdb copy retains only in-frame clones and omits some. The profile shows some 120,000 clones, under 70% of them singletons. The sequenced sample was PBMCs, obtained after 24 months of ibrutinib treatment. These receptors all stem from a human donor with chronic lymphocytic leukemia. CDR3s include the opening cysteine and the closing phenylalanine or tryptophan. D genes are given only for firm matches. Clone sizes are given selectively: once, few, many, or a class where the clone is expanded.

D gene,V gene,J gene,clone size,CDR3 DNA,CDR3 protein
-,TRBV5-4,TRBJ1-4,-,TGTGCCAGCAGCTTGGCGGGGGGGATTAATGAAAAACTGTTTTTT,CASSLAGGINEKLFF
-,TRBV5-1,TRBJ2-5,-,TGCGCCAGCAGCTTGGCCGAGGCAGGGACCCAGTACTTC,CASSLAEAGTQYF
-,TRBV7-7,TRBJ2-1,few,TGTGCCAGCAGCTTAGTGGACGGAGGGGGCAATGAGCAGTTCTTC,CASSLVDGGGNEQFF
TRBD1,TRBV13,TRBJ1-2,-,TGTGCCAGCAGCTTATCCTCACAGGGGGCAAGGAGTGGCTACACCTTC,CASSLSSQGARSGYTF
-,TRBV30,TRBJ1-5,few,TGTGCCTGGTCACAGGGAGAAAATCAGCCCCAGCATTTT,CAWSQGENQPQHF
-,TRBV19,TRBJ2-1,-,TGTGCCAGTAGCTCGACTAGGAACAATGAGCAGTTCTTC,CASSSTRNNEQFF
TRBD2,TRBV30,TRBJ2-5,-,TGTGCCTGGACTAGCGGGGGCCATGGAGACTTC,CAWTSGGHGDF
-,TRBV10-3,TRBJ1-2,-,TGTGCCATCGGAGGGGATCAGTCTGGCTACACCTTC,CAIGGDQSGYTF
-,TRBV6-6,TRBJ1-6,-,TGTGCCAGCGCGAGGGGGGACATCTCCTCGTCCCTCCACTTT,CASARGDISSSLHF
-,TRBV4-3,TRBJ2-2,few,TGCGCCAGCAGCCAATTTAATGCTAACACCGGGGAGCTGTTTTTT,CASSQFNANTGELFF
TRBD1,TRBV6-1,TRBJ1-2,-,TGTGCCAGCAGTGTAGCCTTCGGACAGGGTGGGGGCTATGGCTACACCTTC,CASSVAFGQGGGYGYTF
TRBD1,TRBV5-1,TRBJ2-1,-,TGCGCCAGCAGCTTGGAAAGACAGGGCGATGAGCAGTTCTTC,CASSLERQGDEQFF
-,TRBV5-1,TRBJ1-6,few,TGCGCCAGCAGCTTGGATGCGGGTGCGAATTCACCCCTCCACTTT,CASSLDAGANSPLHF
-,TRBV9,TRBJ2-3,-,TGTGCCAGCAGCGTAGGTCCACGGCCGCTGGATACGCAGTATTTT,CASSVGPRPLDTQYF
-,TRBV29-1,TRBJ2-1,-,TGCAGCGTTGGGACCGACTCCTACAATGAGCAGTTCTTC,CSVGTDSYNEQFF